This T cell receptor beta chain was identified in a study of T cell changes during pregnancy in multiple sclerosis. The repertoire was sequenced with immunoSEQ multiplex PCR; TCRdb's copy has only in-frame clones and lacks some. The data show about 93,000 clones, roughly 91% seen once. Trimming took off 8 bases at V and 0 bases at J, with 8 bases between the two ends. The CDR3 sequence is 14 residues long. Germline CDR1 reads SNHLY; CDR2 reads FYNNEI. This clone has only one observation. Here the sequenced sample was peripheral blood, taken after pregnancy. The receptor was isolated from a female donor in good health, enrolled as a control in a pregnancy study. The gene calls are TRBV2 and TRBJ2-6; TRBD2 is a possible D gene (5 bases). The chain's CDR3 is CASQEVSGANVLTF. CDR3 in DNA: TGTGCCAGCCAGGAGGTCTCTGGGGCCAACGTCCTGACTTTC.